One sample yielded the 12 T cell receptor beta chains listed below, sequenced in a study of T cells in Graves' hyperthyroidism and ophthalmopathy. Amplified regions were TCR beta CDR3 sequences from RNA transcripts. When the TCR CDR3 underwent first-round RT-PCR, the HTBI primer set was used. TCRdb used MiXCR to reprocess the multiplex PCR reads, holding one entry per CDR3 protein. This sample has over 300,000 distinct CDR3 sequences, with around 14% found just once. The sequenced sample was blood. Receptor source: a woman aged 60-75 years with Graves' hyperthyroidism.

The chain recombines TRBV20-1 with TRBJ1-1; 7 bases align to TRBD1. V trimming: 3 bases; J trimming: 4 bases; junction bases outside the gene matches: 11. Germline lookup yields CDR1 DFQATT and CDR2 SNEGSKA (reference sequence). The CDR3 has 15 residues. CDR3 nucleotides: TGCAGTGCTAGGGGCCAGGGGGGAGTAGGCACTGAAGCTTTCTTT. Translating it yields CSARGQGGVGTEAFF.

This clonotype was observed many times. The V call is TRBV18, the J call TRBJ2-1, with D possibly being TRBD2 (5 bases). The CDR3 has 14 amino acids. Germline assignment: CDR1 KGHSH and CDR2 LQKENI. Between the trimmed V and J ends, which lost 0 bases and 4 bases, there was a span of 7 bases. The CDR3 DNA is TGTGCCAGCTCACCACCGTCGGGATACAATGAGCAGTTCTTC. It encodes CASSPPSGYNEQFF.

This sequence joins TRBV20-1 and TRBJ2-3, with 9 bases matching TRBD2. Trimming removed 5 bases from V and 3 bases from J; junction bases left unmatched: 6. From germline, CDR1 is DFQATT and CDR2 SNEGSKA (reference sequence). This CDR3 is built from 14 residues. DNA for the CDR3: TGCAGTGCTGGGATTAGCGGGAGTACAGATACGCAGTATTTT. Its translation is CSAGISGSTDTQYF.

This clonotype was seen at least ten times. The chain joins TRBV15 to TRBJ2-5; 14 bases fit TRBD2. The germline V gene has CDR1 LNHNV and CDR2 YYDKDF (reference sequence). The CDR3 contains 20 residues. The junction had 13 bases not matched to a gene; V was cut back by 1 base and J by 3 bases. The CDR3 DNA follows: TGTGCCACCAGCAGAGTCCCGGGACTAGCGGGAGAATTGTCTAAAGAGACCCAGTACTTC. Residues: CATSRVPGLAGELSKETQYF.

There are many counts of this clonotype. CDR3 bases: TGTGCCTGGAGGGCTAGAACTAGCGGGAGCTACGAGCAGTACTTC. This sequence encodes CAWRARTSGSYEQYF. The chain employs TRBV30 and TRBJ2-7, with TRBD2 identical over 11 bases. The CDR3 sequence is 15 residues long. Trimming at V came to 3 bases and at J to 3 bases, leaving 7 bases not matched to a gene. CDR1 and CDR2 (germline): GTSNPN, SVGIG (reference sequence).

Many counts were recorded for this clonotype. The rearrangement links TRBV11-2 to TRBJ1-1, with a tentative D call TRBD1 (5 bases). The CDR3 is made up of 14 amino acids. V lost 4 bases to trimming and J lost 6 bases, with 15 bases between them. Germline V CDR1 and CDR2: SGHAT, FQNNGV. CDR3 nucleotide sequence: TGTGCCAGCAGCTCGGGACTTTCGAGCGCTGAAGCTTTCTTT. It codes for CASSSGLSSAEAFF.

This clonotype showed up many times. The chain has TRBV3-1 and TRBJ2-1, with D unresolved. Trimming took 0 bases from V and 4 from J, leaving 7 bases between them. CDR1 and CDR2 (germline): LGHDT, YNNKEL (reference sequence). This CDR3 region has 14 residues. CDR3 in amino acids: CASSQDVLYNEQFF. The CDR3 DNA reads TGTGCCAGCAGCCAAGATGTCCTATACAATGAGCAGTTCTTC.

This clonotype was picked up many times. The V and J genes are TRBV12-3 or TRBV12-4 and TRBJ2-2; D may be TRBD2 (6 bases). This CDR3 comprises 15 residues. Trimming shortened V by 4 bases and J by 1 base, and 10 bases separated the two germline ends. In DNA form, the CDR3 reads TGTGCCAGCAGTTCGCAGGGACTGAACACCGGGGAGCTGTTTTTT. As protein: CASSSQGLNTGELFF.

There are many counts of this clonotype. In DNA form, the CDR3 reads TGTGCCAGCAGCTTAGCCGGGGGCAATCAGCCCCAGCATTTT. Translated, it gives CASSLAGGNQPQHF. V and J are TRBV11-3 and TRBJ1-5; no firm D call. The CDR3 runs 14 residues. V was cut by 1 base and J by 2 bases, with 6 bases left in between. Germline CDR1 reads SGHNT; CDR2 reads YENEEA.

This clonotype was observed at least ten times. The chain joins TRBV5-5 to TRBJ1-2; D uncertain. The CDR3 consists of 13 residues. Germline V gene sequence: CDR1 SGHKS, CDR2 YYEKEE (reference sequence). Trimming removed 4 bases at V and 12 bases at J, with 19 bases between. Here the CDR3 DNA reads TGTGCCAGCAGCCAGGCGGCCCACCTAAGGGACACCTTC. This sequence encodes CASSQAAHLRDTF.

This clonotype came up a few times. The CDR3 loop reads CASTLWESREYF. The CDR3 DNA sequence: TGTGCCAGCACCCTGTGGGAGTCTCGGGAGTATTTT. The chain has TRBV6-1 and TRBJ2-3, with D perhaps TRBD2 (5 bases). V was trimmed by 7 bases and J by 13 bases, leaving 18 bases between them. Germline assignment: CDR1 MNHNS and CDR2 SASEGT. The CDR3 consists of 12 residues.

This clonotype has only a few counts. This rearrangement joins TRBV5-8 to TRBJ1-6; D is perhaps TRBD1 (6 bases). Between the trimmed V and J ends, which lost 4 bases and 6 bases, there was a span of 11 bases. CDR3 length: 14 residues. The germline V gene has CDR1 SGHTS and CDR2 YDEGEE. The CDR3 DNA follows: TGTGCCAGCAGCATCGGACAGCCTAATTCACCCCTCCACTTT. It yields the protein CASSIGQPNSPLHF.